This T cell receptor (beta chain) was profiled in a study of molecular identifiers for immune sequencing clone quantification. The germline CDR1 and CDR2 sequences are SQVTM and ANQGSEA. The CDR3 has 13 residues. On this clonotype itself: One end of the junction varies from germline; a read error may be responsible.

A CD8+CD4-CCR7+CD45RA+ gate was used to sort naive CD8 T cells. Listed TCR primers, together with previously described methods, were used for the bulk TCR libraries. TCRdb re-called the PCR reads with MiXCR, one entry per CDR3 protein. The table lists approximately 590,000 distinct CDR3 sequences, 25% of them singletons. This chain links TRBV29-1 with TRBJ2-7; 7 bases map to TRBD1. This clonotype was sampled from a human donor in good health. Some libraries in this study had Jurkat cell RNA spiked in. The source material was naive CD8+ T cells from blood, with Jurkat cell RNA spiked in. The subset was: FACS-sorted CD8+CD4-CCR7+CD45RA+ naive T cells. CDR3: CSVLTGSSYEQDF. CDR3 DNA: TGCAGCGTCCTGACAGGGAGCTCCTACGAGCAGGACTTC.